The 4 T cell receptor beta chains presented below share a single source sample, sequenced in a study of T cell changes during pregnancy in multiple sclerosis. Profiling relied on immunoSEQ multiplex PCR, and the TCRdb table lists in-frame clones only, not all of them. The sample yields approximately 92,000 clones, almost 95% seen once. The sequencing here drew on peripheral blood, taken in the first trimester of pregnancy. The receptors shown here come from a female donor with multiple sclerosis, enrolled in a pregnancy study.

The J gene is TRBJ2-2, the V gene TRBV2, with D possibly TRBD1 on 6 matching bases. The length of the CDR3 is 14 residues. Germline CDR1 and CDR2: SNHLY and FYNNEI. Deletions cut 8 bases from V and 5 bases from J, with 15 bases between. This CDR3 reads CASQQGPRTGELFF. In nucleotides, the CDR3 is TGTGCCAGCCAACAGGGCCCGCGGACCGGGGAGCTGTTTTTT.

The chain joins TRBV19 to TRBJ1-1, with D unresolved. The V and J ends lost 4 bases and 0 bases respectively, with 9 bases between them. Germline assignment: CDR1 LNHDA and CDR2 SQIVND (reference sequence). The CDR3 extends over 14 amino acids. The CDR3 sequence: CASSTESMNTEAFF. As DNA, the CDR3 is TGTGCCAGTAGTACCGAAAGCATGAACACTGAAGCTTTCTTT.

Turning to this clone: Mismatch with germline at one junction end may stem from a read error. This chain connects TRBV20-1 to TRBJ1-1, with a possible D match to TRBD1 (6 bases). Germline V gene sequence: CDR1 DFQATT, CDR2 SNEGSKA (reference sequence). This CDR3 comprises 8 residues. CDR3 nucleotide sequence: TGCAGTGACACAGGGCTAGTATTT. It codes for CSDTGLVF.

CDR3 nucleotide sequence: TGTGCCAGCAGTGCCTCAATAGCGGGGAATGAGCAGTTCTTC. As protein: CASSASIAGNEQFF. The genes are TRBV28 and TRBJ2-1; 8 nucleotides agree with TRBD2. The CDR3 has 14 residues. Germline CDR1 is MDHEN and CDR2 is SYDVKM. J was trimmed by 7 bases and V by 5 bases; bases with no gene match: 7.